The 3 T cell receptor beta chains presented below share a single source sample, sequenced in a study of human T cells and chemical hapten exposure. TCRdb re-derived calls from the RACE reads in MiXCR, one entry per CDR3 protein. Seen here are 270,000 or so distinct CDR3 sequences, almost 8% observed once, and the top ten hold 1.2%. Time point in this sample: pre-sensitization, week 0. Documented treatment: therapeutic diphenylcyclopropenone sensitization with weekly scalp DPC. Material: whole blood, obtained in connection with sensitization to the hapten diphenylcyclopropenone (DPC). These receptors came from a man between 18 and 29 years old with alopecia areata. Some clones in this sample may be carry-over from other donors' samples.

This clonotype was counted between two and nine times. This chain connects TRBV6-5 to TRBJ1-1; D might be TRBD1 (5 bases). V was shortened by 6 bases and J by 0 bases, with 17 bases between the two germline ends. Per the germline V gene, CDR1 is MNHEY and CDR2 is SVGAGI. The CDR3 runs to 16 residues. DNA for the CDR3: TGTGCCAGCAGGCCCCTGGCGGGGCGGGTGAACACTGAAGCTTTCTTT. Residues: CASRPLAGRVNTEAFF.

This clonotype was counted once. The chain combines TRBV5-5 with TRBJ1-2; TRBD1 aligns across 7 bases. CDR3 length: 15 residues. The germline CDR1 and CDR2 sequences are SGHKS and YYEKEE (reference sequence). Unmatched junction bases numbered 6, after V lost 1 base and J lost 3 bases. The DNA of the CDR3 is TGTGCCAGCAGCTTGCTGACAGGGCACGACTATGGCTACACCTTC. It translates to CASSLLTGHDYGYTF.

The J gene is TRBJ2-7, the V gene TRBV18; 7 bases are a match to TRBD1. This CDR3 is built from 13 residues. Germline V gives CDR1 KGHSH, CDR2 LQKENI. With V trimmed by 5 bases and J by 7 bases, 8 bases remained unmatched. The CDR3 here is CASSTQGLREQYF. CDR3 in DNA: TGTGCCAGCTCAACACAGGGGTTGAGGGAGCAGTACTTC.